The next 19 T cell receptor beta chains were all read from a single sample in a study of graft-versus-host responses after intestinal transplantation. This table comes from immunoSEQ multiplex PCR, and its TCRdb copy is limited to in-frame clones, with some not included. This table has 35,000 to 45,000 clones, roughly 95% appearing once. The antigens of these receptors remain unknown. Sequencing was performed on unstimulated CD4+ T cells sorted from spleen or lymph node cells, taken before transplant. The receptors here all came from a human donor who was the organ donor for an intestinal transplant.

The V call is TRBV5-1, the J call TRBJ1-6; D possibly corresponds to TRBD1 (6 bases). Looked up from germline, CDR1 is SGHRS and CDR2 is YFSETQ. The V end was cut by 1 base, the J end by 3 bases, with 8 bases between. This CDR3 is 15 amino acids long. In DNA, the CDR3 is TGCGCCAGCAGCTTGAGAGGGGGCTATAATTCACCCCTCCACTTT. It translates to CASSLRGGYNSPLHF. The whole variable domain, remainder taken from reference TRBV5-1 and TRBJ1-6, is KAGVTQTPRYLIKTRGQQVTLSCSPISGHRSVSWYQQTPGQGLQFLFEYFSETQRNKGNFPGRFSGRQFSNSRSEMNVSTLELGDSALYLCASSLRGGYNSPLHFGNGTRLTVT.

The chain couples TRBV2 to TRBJ2-7; 9 nucleotides agree with TRBD1. Germline CDR1 reads SNHLY; CDR2 reads FYNNEI. V trimming: 6 bases; J trimming: 9 bases; junction bases outside the gene matches: 15. The CDR3 contains 15 residues. The CDR3: CASRGTGTLSLGQYF. CDR3 coding DNA: TGTGCCAGCAGGGGGACAGGGACACTCTCCCTAGGGCAGTACTTC.

This clone is a singleton in its sample. J is TRBJ2-5 and V is TRBV2; 9 bases line up with TRBD2. CDR1 is SNHLY, CDR2 FYNNEI, per germline. The CDR3 contains 16 residues. After removal of 7 bases from V and 5 bases from J, the junction contained 14 bases not matched to a gene. The CDR3 coding sequence is TGTGCCAGCATGAGGAGCGCGGGGGGGCTTCTGGAGACCCAGTACTTC. It is translated as CASMRSAGGLLETQYF.

The chain uses TRBV7-2 and TRBJ1-1; possible D gene TRBD1, 6 bases. V was cut by 3 bases and J by 5 bases, with 16 bases left in between. Germline CDR1 and CDR2: SGHTA and FQGNSA. The CDR3 runs to 15 residues. The CDR3 nucleotides read TGTGCCAGCAGCTTGGGGGGGGGCGCGGGGACTGAAGCTTTCTTT. The encoded protein is CASSLGGGAGTEAFF.

This chain links TRBV6-1 with TRBJ1-5, with a weak D call TRBD1 (6 bases). The V gene's germline CDR1 is MNHNS and CDR2 SASEGT. V was pared by 11 bases and J by 0 bases, with 11 bases between. This CDR3 has 13 amino acids. The CDR3, as DNA: TGTGCCTCAGGGGTAGATAGCAATCAGCCCCAGCATTTT. This sequence encodes CASGVDSNQPQHF.

As regards this clone: The same CDR3 can be traced to other DNA sequences in this sample. The rearrangement uses TRBV7-2 and TRBJ2-5; 15 bases line up with TRBD2. Germline V gives CDR1 SGHTA, CDR2 FQGNSA. V was pared by 5 bases and J by 2 bases, with 3 bases of the junction left unmatched. CDR3 length: 16 amino acids. DNA for the CDR3: TGTGCCAGCAGCCCCGGACTAGCGGGGGGGCAAGAGACCCAGTACTTC. Translating it yields CASSPGLAGGQETQYF.

Comment on this clone: The sample has other DNA sequences that encode this CDR3 too. V and J are TRBV11-3 and TRBJ2-1; TRBD2 aligns across 10 bases. V trimming: 5 bases; J trimming: 6 bases; junction bases outside the gene matches: 16. Germline assignment: CDR1 SGHNT and CDR2 YENEEA. The CDR3 length is 18 residues. CDR3 loop: CASSRFPILAGRTNEQFF. For the CDR3, the DNA is TGTGCCAGCAGCCGTTTCCCCATACTAGCGGGGAGGACCAATGAGCAGTTCTTC.

The chain links TRBV5-1 to TRBJ2-2; TRBD2 agrees at 15 bases. CDR3 length: 23 amino acids. The junction had 20 bases not matched to a gene; V was cut back by 2 bases and J by 3 bases. Germline lookup yields CDR1 SGHRS and CDR2 YFSETQ. The CDR3 region has the DNA TGCGCCAGCAGCTTTATGTCTGTGTTGGGACTAGCGGGGGGTCCTCTGTACACCGGGGAGCTGTTTTTT. It translates to CASSFMSVLGLAGGPLYTGELFF.

The chain links TRBV7-2 to TRBJ1-1, with TRBD1 matching over 10 bases. After removal of 0 bases from V and 0 bases from J, the junction contained 1 base not matched to a gene. The germline V gene encodes CDR1 SGHTA and CDR2 FQGNSA. This CDR3 is built from 16 residues. CDR3 region: CASSLAGTGVNTEAFF. Here the CDR3 DNA reads TGTGCCAGCAGCTTAGCTGGGACAGGGGTGAACACTGAAGCTTTCTTT.

A remark on this clone: An end of the junction does not agree with germline; a read error may underlie this. This rearrangement joins TRBV7-9 to TRBJ2-7; perhaps TRBD2 as D (5 bases). CDR1 and CDR2 (germline): SEHNR, FQNEAQ (reference sequence). The CDR3 has 13 residues. The CDR3 DNA follows: TGTGCCAGCAGCCTAGCCCACGGTGGCGAGCAGTACTTC. Translation: CASSLAHGGEQYF.

The chain uses TRBV19 and TRBJ1-1; no clear D gene. Trimming removed 1 base at V and 6 bases at J, with 6 bases between. The germline V gene has CDR1 LNHDA and CDR2 SQIVND (reference sequence). This CDR3 comprises 12 residues. The CDR3 sequence: CASSIAGSEAFF. CDR3 bases: TGTGCCAGTAGTATAGCGGGATCTGAAGCTTTCTTT.

This chain joins TRBV5-6 and TRBJ1-1, with D unresolved. The CDR3 has 14 residues. Germline lookup yields CDR1 SGHDT and CDR2 YYEEEE. Trimming took off 1 base at V and 0 bases at J, with 7 bases between the two ends. The CDR3 loop reads CASSLYSMNTEAFF. Written as DNA, the CDR3 is TGTGCCAGCAGCTTGTACAGCATGAACACTGAAGCTTTCTTT.

The chain uses TRBV5-1 and TRBJ1-3, with D maybe TRBD1 (5 bases). The CDR3 spans 15 residues. The germline CDR1 and CDR2 sequences are SGHRS and YFSETQ. The V gene lost 4 bases and the J gene lost 3 bases, with 14 bases spanning the gap. This chain's CDR3 is CASSPGLPLGNTIYF. DNA of the CDR3: TGCGCCAGCAGCCCGGGACTGCCTCTTGGAAACACCATATATTTT.

The chain has TRBV27 and TRBJ1-2; 7 nucleotides align to TRBD1. CDR1 is MNHEY and CDR2 is SMNVEV in the germline V gene (reference sequence). This CDR3 is built from 17 residues. V shed 1 base and J 0 bases; nucleotides not matched to a gene: 8. DNA for the CDR3: TGTGCCAGCAGTTTATTAAGCCAGGGGGTTCCTAACTATGGCTACACCTTC. It codes for CASSLLSQGVPNYGYTF.

The chain couples TRBV29-1 to TRBJ2-5; 8 nucleotides match TRBD2. The CDR3 is 20 residues long. The V and J ends lost 0 bases and 2 bases, in that order; junction bases with no gene match: 20. Germline-derived CDR1 and CDR2 are SQVTM and ANQGSEA. The DNA for the CDR3 is TGCAGCGTTGAAGATCGGCTGGGGACTAGAGATCCCCCCGCACAAGAGACCCAGTACTTC. Its translation is CSVEDRLGTRDPPAQETQYF.

This chain links TRBV19 with TRBJ1-2; D uncertain. CDR1 LNHDA and CDR2 SQIVND come from the germline V gene (reference sequence). The CDR3 is 11 residues long. V was clipped by 4 bases and J by 2 bases, with 2 bases between them. Here the CDR3 DNA reads TGTGCCAGTAGTAGAAACTATGGCTACACCTTC. Translation gives CASSRNYGYTF.

J is TRBJ2-7 and V is TRBV6-5; possible D gene TRBD1, 5 bases. V lost 2 bases to trimming and J lost 5 bases, with 7 bases between them. The germline CDR1 and CDR2 sequences are MNHEY and SVGAGI. There are 12 residues in the CDR3. The CDR3 nucleotides read TGTGCCAGCAGTTACCAGGGAAACGAGCAGTACTTC. This translates into CASSYQGNEQYF.

CDR3 protein: CASSPRRGMVQETQYF. CDR3 coding DNA: TGTGCCAGCAGCCCCCGGAGGGGAATGGTCCAAGAGACCCAGTACTTC. The gene calls are TRBV7-2 and TRBJ2-5; perhaps TRBD2 as D (6 bases). V lost 5 bases, J lost 1 base, and 17 bases lay in between. CDR1 SGHTA and CDR2 FQGNSA come from the germline V gene. The CDR3 runs 16 residues. The complete variable domain, with remaining parts taken from reference TRBV7-2 and TRBJ2-5, reads GAGVSQSPSNKVTEKGKDVELRCDPISGHTALYWYRQSLGQGLEFLIYFQGNSAPDKSGLPSDRFSAERTGGSVSTLTIQRTQQEDSAVYLCASSPRRGMVQETQYFGPGTRLLVL.

The chain carries TRBV7-2 and TRBJ2-5; tentative D call: TRBD2 (6 bases). Trimming took off 2 bases at V and 2 bases at J, with 9 bases between the two ends. The germline V gene encodes CDR1 SGHTA and CDR2 FQGNSA. This CDR3 has 14 residues. The CDR3 nucleotides read TGTGCCAGCAGCTTATCCGGGGGTCAAGAGACCCAGTACTTC. It specifies CASSLSGGQETQYF.